Listed here are 22 T cell receptor beta chains from one sample, sequenced in a study of PD-1 blockade in mismatch repair-deficient tumors. Clones were sequenced by immunoSEQ multiplex PCR, and TCRdb holds only the in-frame ones, with some missing. The sample includes fewer than 50,000 clones, roughly 77% of them seen just once. The sequences come from peripheral blood, collected 4 weeks after starting pembrolizumab. The receptor source for this set is an adult with mismatch repair-deficient cancer.

This clone was seen a single time. The chain is built from TRBV6-1 and TRBJ2-3; D possibly corresponds to TRBD1 (5 bases). V lost 6 bases and J 3 bases, leaving 16 bases between the germline ends. The CDR3 length is 15 residues. Germline V CDR1 and CDR2: MNHNS, SASEGT. CDR3 loop: CASSPTVIQTDTQYF. The CDR3 DNA sequence: TGTGCCAGCAGCCCGACAGTCATCCAAACAGATACGCAGTATTTT.

This clone was observed once. V gene TRBV5-1 combines with J gene TRBJ2-7; tentative D call: TRBD2 (5 bases). CDR1 and CDR2 from the germline V gene are SGHRS and YFSETQ. Trimming stripped 0 bases from V and 0 bases from J, with 10 bases between. The CDR3 loop spans 15 amino acids. The CDR3 region is CASSLVVGSSYEQYF. DNA of the CDR3: TGCGCCAGCAGCTTGGTGGTAGGGAGCTCCTACGAGCAGTACTTC.

The V call is TRBV19, the J call TRBJ2-7; D remains ambiguous. There are 13 residues in the CDR3. Between the trimmed V and J ends, which lost 6 bases and 0 bases, there was a span of 9 bases. Looked up from germline, CDR1 is LNHDA and CDR2 is SQIVND (reference sequence). CDR3 bases: TGTGCCAGTAGCGCTAGACCCTCCTACGAGCAGTACTTC. Translation gives CASSARPSYEQYF.

This chain connects TRBV19 to TRBJ2-5; D not certain. The V end was cut by 5 bases, the J end by 2 bases, with 15 bases between. Per the germline V gene, CDR1 is LNHDA and CDR2 is SQIVND (reference sequence). CDR3 length: 15 amino acids. The CDR3 sequence: CASSPVGRKQETQYF. CDR3 coding DNA: TGTGCCAGTAGTCCGGTTGGCCGGAAGCAAGAGACCCAGTACTTC.

The chain links TRBV27 to TRBJ2-7, with a tentative D call TRBD1 (6 bases). The CDR3 runs 19 residues. V lost 3 bases, J lost 2 bases, and 26 bases lay in between. CDR1 and CDR2 (germline): MNHEY, SMNVEV (reference sequence). The CDR3 nucleotides are TGTGCCAGCAGTTTGAGAGGGTCAGGGGTTGGTCTCGTAACCTACGAGCAGTACTTC. Its translation is CASSLRGSGVGLVTYEQYF.

The V and J genes are TRBV12-5 and TRBJ1-2; weak D call: TRBD1 (5 bases). The CDR3 totals 18 residues. Germline-derived CDR1 and CDR2 are LGHNT and FRNRAP. V was shortened by 5 bases and J by 4 bases, with 26 bases between the two germline ends. CDR3: CASGIPSTEVKPGYGYTF. The DNA for the CDR3 is TGTGCTAGTGGTATTCCCTCGACAGAGGTGAAGCCAGGCTATGGCTACACCTTC.

The chain uses TRBV6-4 and TRBJ2-1; 7 positions match TRBD1. The CDR3 runs 14 residues. Germline CDR1 MRHNA, CDR2 SNTAGT. V dropped 2 bases and J dropped 6; count of bases not matched to a gene: 4. The CDR3 nucleotides are TGTGCCAGCAGTGACAGGGGGCTAGGCAATGAGCAGTTCTTC. Translation: CASSDRGLGNEQFF.

In this sample, this clone turned up a few times. The gene calls are TRBV12-2 and TRBJ2-1; TRBD2 is the table's D call and was not checked against the DNA. TRBV12-2 is recorded as a pseudogene. The CDR3 spans 16 residues. CDR3 protein: CASPPRLAGDSNEQFF. The DNA of the CDR3 is TGTGCAAGTCCCCCACGGCTAGCGGGAGACTCCAATGAGCAGTTCTTC.

The V gene is TRBV9, the J gene TRBJ2-7; TRBD1 might be the D (6 bases). The CDR3 contains 15 residues. The germline V gene encodes CDR1 SGDLS and CDR2 YYNGEE. V was cut by 3 bases and J by 5 bases, with 18 bases left in between. CDR3 nucleotides: TGTGCCAGCAGCGGAGCCGAGGGGGTCAGGGACGAGCAGTACTTC. Translation gives CASSGAEGVRDEQYF.

The chain carries TRBV7-8 and TRBJ2-3; D not certain. The CDR3 has 16 amino acids. With 2 bases removed from V and 1 base from J, the gap between germline ends came to 13 bases. Germline assignment: CDR1 SGHVS and CDR2 FQNEAQ. CDR3 protein: CASSLSQAVGTDTQYF. CDR3 nucleotide sequence: TGTGCCAGCAGCTTAAGCCAGGCCGTTGGCACAGATACGCAGTATTTT.

A few counts support this clone. The chain employs TRBV7-2 and TRBJ1-2; 7 bases align to TRBD1. The CDR3 is 13 residues long. Germline values: CDR1 SGHTA, CDR2 FQGNSA. The ends lost 4 bases at V and 8 bases at J; junction bases unmatched: 7. The CDR3: CASSYPQGDGYTF. As DNA, the CDR3 is TGTGCCAGCAGCTACCCGCAGGGGGACGGCTACACCTTC.

This clone was seen a single time. The CDR3 sequence: CASSSTGYDEQYF. In DNA form, the CDR3 reads TGTGCCAGCAGCTCTACAGGGTACGACGAGCAGTACTTC. This chain uses TRBV5-5 with TRBJ2-7; D might be TRBD1 (6 bases). This CDR3 region has 13 residues. V lost 3 bases, J lost 5 bases, and 12 bases lay in between. Germline values: CDR1 SGHKS, CDR2 YYEKEE (reference sequence).

V and J are TRBV6-5 and TRBJ2-3, with 8 bases aligning to TRBD2. This CDR3 region has 16 residues. Germline V CDR1 and CDR2: MNHEY, SVGAGI. V lost 0 bases and J lost 2; bases outside the gene matches: 4. In DNA form, the CDR3 reads TGTGCCAGCAGTTACTCTGCGGGAGGCCCCACAGATACGCAGTATTTT. Amino acid sequence: CASSYSAGGPTDTQYF.

The chain has TRBV6-5 and TRBJ2-2, with 7 bases that match TRBD2. This CDR3 is 12 amino acids long. With V trimmed by 8 bases and J by 6 bases, 3 bases remained unmatched. Germline V gives CDR1 MNHEY, CDR2 SVGAGI. CDR3 protein: CASGRDSGELFF. CDR3 nucleotide sequence: TGTGCCAGCGGGAGGGATTCCGGGGAGCTGTTTTTT.

The V and J genes are TRBV6-5 and TRBJ2-3; no clear D gene. This CDR3 comprises 15 residues. Germline values: CDR1 MNHEY, CDR2 SVGAGI. Between the trimmed V and J ends, which lost 3 bases and 0 bases, there was a span of 10 bases. Here the CDR3 reads CASSYSQFSTDTQYF. CDR3 coding DNA: TGTGCCAGCAGTTATTCACAATTTAGCACAGATACGCAGTATTTT.

The chain joins TRBV4-1 to TRBJ2-7; D gene unclear. This CDR3 region has 13 residues. Germline V gives CDR1 MGHRA, CDR2 YSYEKL. Deletions cut 2 bases from V and 1 base from J, with 6 bases between. Here the CDR3 DNA reads TGCGCCAGCAGCCAAAAACAGTCCTACGAGCAGTACTTC. Protein: CASSQKQSYEQYF.

The rearrangement uses TRBV27 and TRBJ2-3; TRBD1 might be the D (5 bases). V was cut by 5 bases and J by 0 bases, with 15 bases left in between. The CDR3 is 16 amino acids. CDR1 is MNHEY and CDR2 is SMNVEV in the germline V gene (reference sequence). Here the CDR3 reads CASSTLDTTSTDTQYF. The CDR3 DNA is TGTGCCAGCAGTACTCTGGACACCACTAGCACAGATACGCAGTATTTT.

V and J are TRBV9 and TRBJ2-5; 12 bases align to TRBD2. The V gene end was trimmed by 3 bases and the J gene end by 3 bases; junction bases not matched to a gene: 3. From germline, CDR1 is SGDLS and CDR2 YYNGEE. The CDR3 length is 15 residues. CDR3 amino acids: CASSDRLAGEETQYF. The CDR3 coding sequence is TGTGCCAGCAGCGATAGACTAGCGGGAGAAGAGACCCAGTACTTC.

The rearrangement joins TRBV27 to TRBJ1-2; the D gene is possibly TRBD1 (5 bases). V was trimmed by 5 bases and J by 4 bases, leaving 14 bases between them. The CDR3 sequence is 14 residues long. Looked up from germline, CDR1 is MNHEY and CDR2 is SMNVEV (reference sequence). The CDR3 reads CASSPRDFSYGYTF. For the CDR3, the DNA is TGTGCCAGCAGTCCGAGGGACTTTAGCTATGGCTACACCTTC.

J is TRBJ2-7 and V is TRBV27; 8 bases match TRBD2. The junction had 9 bases not matched to a gene; V was cut back by 8 bases and J by 12 bases. Germline-derived CDR1 and CDR2 are MNHEY and SMNVEV (reference sequence). CDR3 length equals 11 residues. The CDR3 sequence is CASSKAGVTYF. DNA for the CDR3: TGTGCCAGCTCGAAAGCGGGGGTCACGTACTTC.

Only a few counts were recorded for this clone. The chain uses TRBV6-4 and TRBJ2-3, with 8 bases fitting TRBD1. J gave up 1 base and V 6 bases, and 9 bases lay outside the gene matches. The germline CDR1 and CDR2 sequences are MRHNA and SNTAGT. The CDR3 loop spans 16 amino acids. The CDR3 reads CASSLQQGGGTDTQYF. Here the CDR3 DNA reads TGTGCCAGCAGCTTACAACAGGGGGGAGGCACAGATACGCAGTATTTT.

The V and J genes are TRBV7-9 and TRBJ2-7; no clear D gene. The CDR3 is 14 residues long. Trimming cost V 0 bases and J 3 bases, with 9 bases left between them. Germline CDR1 is SEHNR and CDR2 is FQNEAQ (reference sequence). The CDR3 nucleotides read TGTGCCAGCAGCTTAGCGGAGCTTATCTACGAGCAGTACTTC. This encodes CASSLAELIYEQYF. Full variable domain (rest looked up from reference TRBV7-9 and TRBJ2-7): DTGVSQNPRHKITKRGQNVTFRCDPISEHNRLYWYRQTLGQGPEFLTYFQNEAQLEKSRLLSDRFSAERPKGSFSTLEIQRTEQGDSAMYLCASSLAELIYEQYFGPGTRLTVT.